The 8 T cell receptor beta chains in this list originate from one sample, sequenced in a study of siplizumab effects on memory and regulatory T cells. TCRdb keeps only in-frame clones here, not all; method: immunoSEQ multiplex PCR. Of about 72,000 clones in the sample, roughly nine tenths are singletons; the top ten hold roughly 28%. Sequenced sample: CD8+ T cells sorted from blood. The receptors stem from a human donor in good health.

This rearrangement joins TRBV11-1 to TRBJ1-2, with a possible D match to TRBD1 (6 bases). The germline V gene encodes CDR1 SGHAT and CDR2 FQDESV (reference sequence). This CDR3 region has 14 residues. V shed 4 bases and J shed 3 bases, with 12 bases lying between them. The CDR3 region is CASSWVPGDYGYTF. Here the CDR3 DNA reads TGTGCCAGCAGCTGGGTGCCAGGGGACTATGGCTACACCTTC.

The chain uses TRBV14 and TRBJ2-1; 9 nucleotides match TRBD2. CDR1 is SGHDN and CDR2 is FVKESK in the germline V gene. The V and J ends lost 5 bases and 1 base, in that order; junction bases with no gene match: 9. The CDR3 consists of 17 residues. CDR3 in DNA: TGTGCCAGCAGCGAGTATGGAGCGGGGGGATCCTACAATGAGCAGTTCTTC. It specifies CASSEYGAGGSYNEQFF. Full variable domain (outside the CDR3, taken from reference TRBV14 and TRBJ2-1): EAGVTQFPSHSVIEKGQTVTLRCDPISGHDNLYWYRRVMGKEIKFLLHFVKESKQDESGMPNNRFLAERTGGTYSTLKVQPAELEDSGVYFCASSEYGAGGSYNEQFFGPGTRLTVL.

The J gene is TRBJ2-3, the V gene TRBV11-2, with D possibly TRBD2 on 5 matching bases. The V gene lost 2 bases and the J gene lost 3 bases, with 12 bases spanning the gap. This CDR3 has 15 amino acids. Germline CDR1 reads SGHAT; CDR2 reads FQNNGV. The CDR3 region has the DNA TGTGCCAGCAGCTTATTCGTGGGAGTAACAGATACGCAGTATTTT. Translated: CASSLFVGVTDTQYF. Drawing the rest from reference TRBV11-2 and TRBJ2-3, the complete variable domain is EAGVAQSPRYKIIEKRQSVAFWCNPISGHATLYWYQQILGQGPKLLIQFQNNGVVDDSQLPKDRFSAERLKGVDSTLKIQPAKLEDSAVYLCASSLFVGVTDTQYFGPGTRLTVL.

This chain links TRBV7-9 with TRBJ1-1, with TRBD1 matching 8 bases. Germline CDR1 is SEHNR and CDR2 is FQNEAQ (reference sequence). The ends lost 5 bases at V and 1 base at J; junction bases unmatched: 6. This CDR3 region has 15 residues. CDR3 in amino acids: CASSHGDRGNTEAFF. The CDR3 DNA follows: TGTGCCAGCAGCCATGGTGACAGGGGGAACACTGAAGCTTTCTTT.

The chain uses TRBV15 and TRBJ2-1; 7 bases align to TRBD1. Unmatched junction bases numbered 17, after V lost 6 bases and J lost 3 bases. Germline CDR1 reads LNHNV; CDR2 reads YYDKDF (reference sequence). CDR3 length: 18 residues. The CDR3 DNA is TGTGCCACCAGTAGCCGGGACAGCGAGAGGTCTTACTACAATGAGCAGTTCTTC. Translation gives CATSSRDSERSYYNEQFF.

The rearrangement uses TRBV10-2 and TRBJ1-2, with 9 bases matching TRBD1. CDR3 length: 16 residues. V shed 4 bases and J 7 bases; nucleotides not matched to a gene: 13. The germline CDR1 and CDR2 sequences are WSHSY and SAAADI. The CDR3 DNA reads TGCGCCAGCAGTGGGGGACAGGGACATCTTAGGGGTGGCTACACCTTC. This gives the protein CASSGGQGHLRGGYTF.

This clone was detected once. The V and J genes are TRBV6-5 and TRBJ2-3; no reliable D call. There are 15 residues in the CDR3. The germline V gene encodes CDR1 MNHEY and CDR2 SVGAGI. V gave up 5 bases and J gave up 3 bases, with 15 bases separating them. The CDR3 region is CASSGSLLGTDTQYF. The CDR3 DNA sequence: TGTGCCAGCAGTGGATCCCTCTTGGGGACAGATACGCAGTATTTT.

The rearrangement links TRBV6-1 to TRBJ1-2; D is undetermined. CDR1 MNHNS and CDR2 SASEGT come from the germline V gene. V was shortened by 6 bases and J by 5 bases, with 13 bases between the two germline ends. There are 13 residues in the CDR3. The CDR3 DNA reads TGTGCCAGCAGCGCCCTTGTGGCGTATGGCTACACCTTC. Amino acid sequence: CASSALVAYGYTF.